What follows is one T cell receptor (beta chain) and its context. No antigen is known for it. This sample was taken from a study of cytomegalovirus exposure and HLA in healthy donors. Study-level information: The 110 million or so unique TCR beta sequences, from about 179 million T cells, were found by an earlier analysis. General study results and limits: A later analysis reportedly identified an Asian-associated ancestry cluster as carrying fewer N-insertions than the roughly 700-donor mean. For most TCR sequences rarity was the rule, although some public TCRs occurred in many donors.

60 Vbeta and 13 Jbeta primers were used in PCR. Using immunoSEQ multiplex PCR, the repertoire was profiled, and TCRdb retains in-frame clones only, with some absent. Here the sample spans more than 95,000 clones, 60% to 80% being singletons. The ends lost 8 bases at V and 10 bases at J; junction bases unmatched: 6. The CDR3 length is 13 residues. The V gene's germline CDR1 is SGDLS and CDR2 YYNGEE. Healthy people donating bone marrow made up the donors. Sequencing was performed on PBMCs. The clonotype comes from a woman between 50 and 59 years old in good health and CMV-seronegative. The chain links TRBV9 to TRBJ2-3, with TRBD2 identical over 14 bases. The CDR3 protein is CARTSGRAEAQYF. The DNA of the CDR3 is TGTGCCAGGACTAGCGGGAGGGCCGAGGCGCAGTATTTT.